This T cell receptor (beta chain) is from a study of blood T cell repertoires in COVID-19. At the level of the study: The samples span acute and convalescent COVID-19 from the United States, Italy and Spain.

This CDR3 region has 15 residues. Germline V gives CDR1 MGHRA, CDR2 YSYEKL. V was pared by 2 bases and J by 8 bases, with 8 bases of the junction left unmatched. Original methodology: Amplifying reference gene primers gave estimates of nucleated cell counts. Libraries were prepared by immunoSEQ multiplex PCR; TCRdb keeps only in-frame clonotypes and omits some of them. The DNA was the basis for D and trimming; V, J and clone size are from that table. The sample gives roughly 74,000 clones, approximately 91% of which show up once; around 2.5% is in the top ten. Sequencing input: peripheral blood. The sequence derives from a man between 65 and 85 years old with active or convalescent COVID-19. The V and J genes are TRBV4-1 and TRBJ2-5; 10 nucleotides line up with TRBD2. This CDR3 reads CASSQRTSGVGTQYF. The CDR3, as DNA: TGCGCCAGCAGCCAAAGGACTAGCGGAGTTGGAACCCAGTACTTC.